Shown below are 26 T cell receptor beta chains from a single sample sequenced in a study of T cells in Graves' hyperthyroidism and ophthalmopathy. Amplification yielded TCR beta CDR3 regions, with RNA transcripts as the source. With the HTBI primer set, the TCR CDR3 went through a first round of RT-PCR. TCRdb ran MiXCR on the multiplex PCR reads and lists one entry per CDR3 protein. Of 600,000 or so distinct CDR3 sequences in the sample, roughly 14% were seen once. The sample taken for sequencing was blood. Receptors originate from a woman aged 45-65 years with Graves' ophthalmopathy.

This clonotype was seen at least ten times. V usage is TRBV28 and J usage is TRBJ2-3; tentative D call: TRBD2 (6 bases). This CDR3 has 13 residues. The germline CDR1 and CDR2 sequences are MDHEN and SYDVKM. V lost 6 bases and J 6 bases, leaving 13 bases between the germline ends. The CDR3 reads CASSEGTGDTQYF. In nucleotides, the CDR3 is TGTGCCAGCAGCGAGGGGACTGGGGATACGCAGTATTTT.

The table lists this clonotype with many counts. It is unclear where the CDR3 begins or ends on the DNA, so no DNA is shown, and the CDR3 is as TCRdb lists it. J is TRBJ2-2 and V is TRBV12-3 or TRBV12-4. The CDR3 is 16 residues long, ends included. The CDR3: CASSSSSSANTGELFF.

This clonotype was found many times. The DNA of the CDR3 is TGTGCCAGCTCACCACCCGTGGGGAAGTTGGGGAGTGGAGAGACCCAGTACTTC. Encoded protein: CASSPPVGKLGSGETQYF. The rearrangement links TRBV18 to TRBJ2-5; D is perhaps TRBD2 (5 bases). Trimming removed 0 bases from V and 4 bases from J, with 21 bases in between. In germline, CDR1 is KGHSH, CDR2 LQKENI. This CDR3 spans 18 amino acids.

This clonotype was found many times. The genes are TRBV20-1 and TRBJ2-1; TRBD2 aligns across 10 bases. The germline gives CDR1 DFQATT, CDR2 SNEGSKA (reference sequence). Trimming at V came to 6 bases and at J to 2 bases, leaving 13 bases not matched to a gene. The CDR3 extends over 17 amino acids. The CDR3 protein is CSAPPSGLALTYNEQFF. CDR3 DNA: TGCAGTGCCCCCCCGTCGGGACTAGCGCTGACCTACAATGAGCAGTTCTTC.

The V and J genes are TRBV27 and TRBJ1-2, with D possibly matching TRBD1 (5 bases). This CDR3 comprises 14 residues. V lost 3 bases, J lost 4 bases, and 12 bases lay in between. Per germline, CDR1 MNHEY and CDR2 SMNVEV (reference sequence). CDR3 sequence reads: CASSFAGSSYGYTF. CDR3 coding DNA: TGTGCCAGCAGTTTTGCAGGGTCATCCTATGGCTACACCTTC.

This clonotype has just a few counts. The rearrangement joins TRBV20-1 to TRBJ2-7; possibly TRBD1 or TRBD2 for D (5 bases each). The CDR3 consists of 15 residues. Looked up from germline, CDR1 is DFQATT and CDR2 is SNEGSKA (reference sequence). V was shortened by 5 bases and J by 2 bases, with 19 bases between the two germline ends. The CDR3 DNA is TGCAGTGCTGCTACCCCGGGACGCTTGCCCTACGAGCAGTACTTC. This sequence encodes CSAATPGRLPYEQYF.

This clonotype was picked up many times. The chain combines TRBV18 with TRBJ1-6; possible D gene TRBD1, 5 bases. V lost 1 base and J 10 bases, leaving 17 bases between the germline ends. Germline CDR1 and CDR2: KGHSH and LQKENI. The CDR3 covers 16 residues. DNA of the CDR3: TGTGCCAGCTCACCACGGGGCAGAAGAACTTTATCACCCCTCCACTTT. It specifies CASSPRGRRTLSPLHF.

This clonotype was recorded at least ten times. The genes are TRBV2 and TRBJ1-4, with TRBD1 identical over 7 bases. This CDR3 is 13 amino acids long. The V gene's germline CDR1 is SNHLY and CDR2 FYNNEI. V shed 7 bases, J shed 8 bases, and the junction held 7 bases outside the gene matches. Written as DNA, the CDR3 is TGTGCCAGCATACGGCAGGGGGGAGAAAAACTGTTTTTT. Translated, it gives CASIRQGGEKLFF.

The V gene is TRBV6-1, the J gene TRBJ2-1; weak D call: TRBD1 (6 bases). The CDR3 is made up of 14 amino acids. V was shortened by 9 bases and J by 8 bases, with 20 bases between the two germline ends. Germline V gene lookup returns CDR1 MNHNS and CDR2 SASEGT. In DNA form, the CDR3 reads TGTGCCAGTCTAGCACAGGGAATTTGGGATGAGCAGTTCTTC. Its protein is CASLAQGIWDEQFF.

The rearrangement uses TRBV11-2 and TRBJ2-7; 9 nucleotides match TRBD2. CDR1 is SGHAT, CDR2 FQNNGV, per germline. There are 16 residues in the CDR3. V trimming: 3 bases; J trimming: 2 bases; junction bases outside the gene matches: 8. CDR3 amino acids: CASSFSLTSGTYEQYF. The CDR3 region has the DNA TGTGCCAGCAGCTTTAGTCTGACTAGCGGCACCTACGAGCAGTACTTC.

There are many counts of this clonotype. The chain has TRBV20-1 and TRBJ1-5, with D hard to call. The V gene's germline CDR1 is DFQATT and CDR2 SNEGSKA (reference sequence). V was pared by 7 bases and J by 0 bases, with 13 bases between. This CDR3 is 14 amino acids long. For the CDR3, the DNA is TGCAGTGGGGAATTCGCTGGTAGCAATCAGCCCCAGCATTTT. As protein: CSGEFAGSNQPQHF.

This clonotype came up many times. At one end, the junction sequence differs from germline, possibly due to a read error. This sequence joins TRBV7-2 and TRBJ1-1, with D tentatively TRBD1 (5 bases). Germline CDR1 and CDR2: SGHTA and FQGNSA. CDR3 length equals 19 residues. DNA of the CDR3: TGTGCCAGCAGTTTAGGGTACATAGGGTTGGGGCAGGGAAGCACTGAAGCTTTCTTT. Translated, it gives CASSLGYIGLGQGSTEAFF.

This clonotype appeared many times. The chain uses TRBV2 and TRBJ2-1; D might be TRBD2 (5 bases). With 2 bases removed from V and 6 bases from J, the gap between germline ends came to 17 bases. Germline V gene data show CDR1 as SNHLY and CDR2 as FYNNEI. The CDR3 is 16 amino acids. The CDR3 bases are TGTGCCAGCAGTGAAAGTTGGTTGGGAGCCTCCAATGAGCAGTTCTTC. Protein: CASSESWLGASNEQFF.

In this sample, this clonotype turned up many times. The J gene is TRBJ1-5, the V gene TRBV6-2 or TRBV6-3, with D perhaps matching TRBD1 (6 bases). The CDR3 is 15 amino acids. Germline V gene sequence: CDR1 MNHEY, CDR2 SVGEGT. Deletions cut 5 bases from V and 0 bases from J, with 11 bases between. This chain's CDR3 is CASSRGTYSNQPQHF. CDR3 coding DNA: TGTGCCAGCAGTAGGGGGACGTATAGCAATCAGCCCCAGCATTTT.

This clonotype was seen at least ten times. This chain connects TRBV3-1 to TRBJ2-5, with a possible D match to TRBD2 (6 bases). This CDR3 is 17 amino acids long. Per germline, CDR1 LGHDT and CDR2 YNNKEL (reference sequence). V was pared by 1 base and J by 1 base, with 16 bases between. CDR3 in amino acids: CASSQVLPAGTQETQYF. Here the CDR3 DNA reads TGTGCCAGCAGCCAAGTCCTTCCAGCGGGCACCCAAGAGACCCAGTACTTC.

The CDR3 nucleotides read TGTGCCAGCAGGGGCGTTGAGGGTTCAGATACGCAGTATTTT. Encoded protein: CASRGVEGSDTQYF. The V call is TRBV28, the J call TRBJ2-3; D perhaps matches TRBD2 (5 bases). This CDR3 has 14 residues. Trimming removed 6 bases at V and 4 bases at J, with 14 bases between. Germline values: CDR1 MDHEN, CDR2 SYDVKM.

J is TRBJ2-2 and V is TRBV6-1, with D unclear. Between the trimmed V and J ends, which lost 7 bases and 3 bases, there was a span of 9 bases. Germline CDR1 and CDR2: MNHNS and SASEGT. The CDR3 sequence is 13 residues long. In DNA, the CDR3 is TGTGCCAGCACGAGGAGAGACACCGGGGAGCTGTTTTTT. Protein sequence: CASTRRDTGELFF.

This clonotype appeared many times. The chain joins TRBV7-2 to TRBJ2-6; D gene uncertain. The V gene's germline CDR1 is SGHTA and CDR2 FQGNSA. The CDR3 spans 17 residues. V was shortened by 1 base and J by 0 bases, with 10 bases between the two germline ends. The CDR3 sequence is CASSLGQIRSGANVLTF. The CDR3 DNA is TGTGCCAGCAGCTTAGGCCAGATACGCTCTGGGGCCAACGTCCTGACTTTC. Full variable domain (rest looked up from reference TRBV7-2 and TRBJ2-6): GAGVSQSPSNKVTEKGKDVELRCDPISGHTALYWYRQSLGQGLEFLIYFQGNSAPDKSGLPSDRFSAERTGGSVSTLTIQRTQQEDSAVYLCASSLGQIRSGANVLTFGAGSRLTVL.

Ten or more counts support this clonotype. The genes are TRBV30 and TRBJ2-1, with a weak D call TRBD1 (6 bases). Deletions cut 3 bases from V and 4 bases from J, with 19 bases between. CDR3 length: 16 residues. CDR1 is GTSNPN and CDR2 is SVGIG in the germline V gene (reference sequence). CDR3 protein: CAWSALTGRLYNEQFF. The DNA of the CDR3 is TGTGCCTGGAGCGCGTTGACAGGACGCCTGTACAATGAGCAGTTCTTC.

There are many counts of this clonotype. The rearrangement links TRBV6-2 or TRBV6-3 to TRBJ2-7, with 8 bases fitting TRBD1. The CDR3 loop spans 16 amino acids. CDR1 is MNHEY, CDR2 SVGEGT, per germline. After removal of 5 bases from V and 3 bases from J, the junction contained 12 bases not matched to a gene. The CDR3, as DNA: TGTGCCAGCAGTAAGCGGCAGGGGGCAACGTTCTACGAGCAGTACTTC. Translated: CASSKRQGATFYEQYF.

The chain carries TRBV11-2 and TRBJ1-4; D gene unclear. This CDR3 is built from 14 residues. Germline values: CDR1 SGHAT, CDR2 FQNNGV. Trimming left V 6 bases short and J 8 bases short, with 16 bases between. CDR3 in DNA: TGTGCCAGCAGTAAGGACCTTCTTCGGGAAAAACTGTTTTTT. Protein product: CASSKDLLREKLFF.

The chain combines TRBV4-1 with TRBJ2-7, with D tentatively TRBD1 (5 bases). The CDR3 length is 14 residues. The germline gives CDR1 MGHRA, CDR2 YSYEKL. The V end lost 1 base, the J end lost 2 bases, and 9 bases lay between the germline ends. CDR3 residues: CASSQVVTAYEQYF. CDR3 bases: TGCGCCAGCAGCCAAGTAGTGACAGCCTACGAGCAGTACTTC.

CDR3 region: CASSSSTAGDTQYF. CDR3 nucleotide sequence: TGTGCCAGTAGTTCTTCGACCGCCGGGGATACGCAGTATTTT. The chain is built from TRBV19 and TRBJ2-3; D gene unclear. The CDR3 has 14 residues. Germline V gives CDR1 LNHDA, CDR2 SQIVND (reference sequence). V was trimmed by 5 bases and J by 6 bases, leaving 15 bases between them.

The CDR3 sequence: CASSLGVGVRQETQYF. The CDR3, as DNA: TGTGCCAGCAGCTTAGGTGTCGGGGTGAGACAAGAGACCCAGTACTTC. V usage is TRBV7-6 and J usage is TRBJ2-5; a weak D match, TRBD2 (5 bases). Germline CDR1 and CDR2: SGHVS and FNYEAQ. The CDR3 loop spans 16 amino acids. V lost 1 base, J lost 2 bases, and 14 bases lay in between.

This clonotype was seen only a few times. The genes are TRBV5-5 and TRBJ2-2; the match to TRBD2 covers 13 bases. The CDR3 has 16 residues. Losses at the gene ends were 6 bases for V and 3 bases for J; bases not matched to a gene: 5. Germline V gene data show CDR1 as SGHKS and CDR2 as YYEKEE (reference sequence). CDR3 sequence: CASIGLAGEDTGELFF. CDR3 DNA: TGTGCCAGCATCGGACTAGCGGGAGAGGACACCGGGGAGCTGTTTTTT.

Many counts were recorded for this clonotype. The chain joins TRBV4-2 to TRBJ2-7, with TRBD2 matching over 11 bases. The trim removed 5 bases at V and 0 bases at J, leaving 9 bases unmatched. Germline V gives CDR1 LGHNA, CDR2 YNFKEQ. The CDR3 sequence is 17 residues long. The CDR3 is CASSITSGSDSSYEQYF. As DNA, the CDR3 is TGTGCCAGCAGCATAACTAGCGGGAGCGACTCCTCCTACGAGCAGTACTTC.